This record covers a single T cell receptor (beta chain). The source of the sample is a study of cytomegalovirus exposure and HLA in healthy donors. Per germline, CDR1 SGHDN and CDR2 FVKESK. The CDR3 loop spans 13 amino acids. V shed 7 bases and J 5 bases; nucleotides not matched to a gene: 5. Use of 60 Vbeta and 13 Jbeta primers characterized the PCR. Data came from immunoSEQ multiplex PCR; TCRdb stores just in-frame clones and leaves some out. In the table there are more than 150,000 clones, more than 75% of which are singletons. This receptor was obtained from a man aged 35 to 55 in good health and CMV-seronegative. The V call is TRBV14, the J call TRBJ2-1; 7 bases map to TRBD2. Input material: PBMCs. CDR3 sequence (DNA): TGTGCCAGCAAGGGGAGGGCCAACAATGAGCAGTTCTTC. Its protein product is CASKGRANNEQFF.